The clone carrying this T cell receptor (beta chain) was observed at least ten times. Its specificity is not known. Synthesis of cDNA was accomplished via 5'RACE employing 10-nucleotide random UMIs. TCRdb passed the 5' RACE reads through MiXCR, listing each CDR3 protein once. Among approximately 53,000 distinct CDR3 sequences, more than 8.5% were seen once, and the ten largest hold 1.6%. The CDR3 loop spans 16 amino acids. Germline-derived CDR1 and CDR2 are SQVTM and ANQGSEA. The V gene end was trimmed by 3 bases and the J gene end by 11 bases; junction bases not matched to a gene: 17. The data stem from a study of neurological immune-mediated disorders. Study outcomes and limitations: The highest TCR clonal expansion occurred in HTLV-1-associated myelopathy; multiple sclerosis fell below healthy controls.

Indicated time point: longitudinal time-point 1 (baseline). Volunteers at a blood bank in Maryland, USA, were the healthy controls. Unsorted libraries were generated from 2 million PBMCs. These cells had been stored in RNAlater at -80 C. The chain joins TRBV29-1 to TRBJ2-1; the match to TRBD2 covers 9 bases. The sample was PBMCs. This receptor was identified in a woman aged 35 to 49 in good health. DNA of the CDR3: TGCAGCGTTGAGGGGCGAGCGGGAGGCCGGCGGGAAAAGCAGTTCTTC. Its protein product is CSVEGRAGGRREKQFF.